This TCR beta chain was obtained from a study of blood T cell repertoires in COVID-19. Trimming took 1 base from V and 13 from J, leaving 11 bases between them. Looked up from germline, CDR1 is SEHNR and CDR2 is FQNEAQ (reference sequence). The CDR3 sequence is 12 residues long. Original handling: Using reference gene primer amplification, nucleated cell counts were estimated. The method was immunoSEQ multiplex PCR; TCRdb's version includes in-frame clones alone and lacks a portion of them. V, J and clone size derive from that table, while D and trimming were established from the DNA sequence. The top ten hold 8% to 11% of the sample, which has about 170,000 clones, 82% seen once.

The genes are TRBV7-9 and TRBJ2-1, with D unclear. The sequence came from a woman older than 75 with active or convalescent COVID-19. The specimen sequenced was peripheral blood. CDR3 nucleotide sequence: TGTGCCAGCAGCTTAGAACAGCTGGTTCAGTTCTTC. Encoded protein: CASSLEQLVQFF. The full variable domain, in which reference TRBV7-9 and TRBJ2-1 provide the parts outside the CDR3, is DTGVSQNPRHKITKRGQNVTFRCDPISEHNRLYWYRQTLGQGPEFLTYFQNEAQLEKSRLLSDRFSAERPKGSFSTLEIQRTEQGDSAMYLCASSLEQLVQFFGPGTRLTVL.